These 29 T cell receptor beta chains came from one sample sequenced in a study of human T cells and chemical hapten exposure. TCRdb called the RACE reads again in MiXCR, with one record for every CDR3 protein. This sample has about 95,000 distinct CDR3 sequences, with roughly an eighth found just once. Time point here: patch test 2, 6 weeks after DPC sensitization. The sample's treatment: therapeutic diphenylcyclopropenone sensitization with weekly scalp DPC. The specimen was whole blood, collected in connection with sensitization to the hapten diphenylcyclopropenone (DPC). The receptor set was obtained from a woman aged 40 to 50 with alopecia areata. Some clones in this sample may be carry-over from other donors' samples.

This clonotype was observed a few times. This rearrangement joins TRBV20-1 to TRBJ1-5; no definite D call. Trimming pared 1 base from V and 1 base from J, leaving 5 bases between. Germline V gene sequence: CDR1 DFQATT, CDR2 SNEGSKA (reference sequence). The CDR3 loop spans 13 amino acids. Written as DNA, the CDR3 is TGCAGTGCTAGAGGGGCCAGCAATCAGCCCCAGCATTTT. The encoded protein is CSARGASNQPQHF.

This clonotype turned up a few times. For the CDR3, the DNA is TGCGCCAGCAGCACGGGCTACAGCTCCTACAATGAGCAGTTCTTC. Translation: CASSTGYSSYNEQFF. This chain uses TRBV4-3 with TRBJ2-1; D is uncertain. CDR1 and CDR2 (germline): LGHNA, YSLEER. CDR3 length equals 15 residues. V gave up 5 bases and J gave up 0 bases, with 11 bases separating them.

This clonotype was picked up many times. The V call is TRBV2, the J call TRBJ2-5; perhaps TRBD2 as D (6 bases). This CDR3 contains 16 residues. V was pared by 5 bases and J by 9 bases, with 25 bases between. Germline V gives CDR1 SNHLY, CDR2 FYNNEI. The chain's CDR3 is CASSIGAVGGIVPQYF. CDR3 sequence (DNA): TGTGCCAGCAGTATAGGGGCTGTCGGAGGGATAGTTCCCCAGTACTTC. The full variable domain, with the rest looked up from reference TRBV2 and TRBJ2-5, is EPEVTQTPSHQVTQMGQEVILRCVPISNHLYFYWYRQILGQKVEFLVSFYNNEISEKSEIFDDQFSVERPDGSNFTLKIRSTKLEDSAMYFCASSIGAVGGIVPQYFGPGTRLLVL.

This clonotype was recorded at least ten times. CDR3 DNA sequence: TGTGCCAGCAGTTTCGGGTACCAAGAGACCCAGTACTTC. It yields the protein CASSFGYQETQYF. The chain carries TRBV6-2 or TRBV6-3 and TRBJ2-5, with unresolved D. CDR1 and CDR2 (germline): MNHEY, SVGEGT. The length of the CDR3 is 13 residues. V was shortened by 4 bases and J by 0 bases, with 6 bases between the two germline ends.

This clonotype was recorded a few times. The J gene is TRBJ2-1, the V gene TRBV20-1; perhaps TRBD2 as D (6 bases). V shed 3 bases and J shed 6 bases, with 12 bases lying between them. CDR3 size: 13 residues. Germline V gives CDR1 DFQATT, CDR2 SNEGSKA (reference sequence). The CDR3 coding sequence is TGCAGTGCTAGTGTAGCGGCCCCCAATGAGCAGTTCTTC. Translation gives CSASVAAPNEQFF.

This clonotype was counted between two and nine times. The CDR3 loop reads CARCWTRREQFF. The CDR3 nucleotides are TGTGCCAGATGTTGGACTAGACGTGAGCAGTTCTTC. This chain connects TRBV5-3 to TRBJ2-1; 7 bases align to TRBD2. TRBV5-3 is annotated as an ORF whose role is uncertain. V shed 7 bases, J shed 9 bases, and the junction held 7 bases outside the gene matches. This CDR3 comprises 12 residues.

The rearrangement uses TRBV7-2 and TRBJ1-1, with TRBD1 matching over 7 bases. The germline gives CDR1 SGHTA, CDR2 FQGNSA. This CDR3 spans 14 amino acids. V shed 5 bases, J shed 3 bases, and the junction held 6 bases outside the gene matches. CDR3 protein: CASSPRTGDTEAFF. The CDR3, as DNA: TGTGCCAGCAGCCCTCGGACAGGTGACACTGAAGCTTTCTTT.

The chain uses TRBV7-2 and TRBJ1-4; D remains ambiguous. Trimming removed 3 bases from V and 2 bases from J, with 7 bases in between. The V gene's germline CDR1 is SGHTA and CDR2 FQGNSA. This CDR3 region has 14 residues. CDR3 DNA: TGTGCCAGCAGCTTGCGAGACACTAATGAAAAACTGTTTTTT. Residues: CASSLRDTNEKLFF.

As for this clonotype: A clone one base away is much larger, so this may be a read error. J is TRBJ2-7 and V is TRBV28; D possibly corresponds to TRBD2 (6 bases). The CDR3 has 11 amino acids. The germline V gene has CDR1 MDHEN and CDR2 SYDVKM. CDR3 in DNA: TGTACCTCCGGGAGCTCCTACGTGCAGTACTTC. Its protein is CTSGSSYVQYF. Variable domain in full (rest from reference TRBV28 and TRBJ2-7): DVKVTQSSRYLVKRTGEKVFLECVQDMDHENMFWYRQDPGLGLRLIYFSYDVKMKEKGDIPEGYSVSREKKERFSLILESASTNQTSMYLCTSGSSYVQYFGPGTRLTVT.

This clonotype was found a few times. V is TRBV5-1 and J is TRBJ1-3; a possible D gene is TRBD1 (5 bases). Trimming cost V 3 bases and J 1 base, with 14 bases left between them. The CDR3 has 16 amino acids. Germline loops: CDR1 SGHRS, CDR2 YFSETQ. CDR3 loop: CASSWGDRGSGNTIYF. The DNA of the CDR3 is TGCGCCAGCAGCTGGGGCGACCGAGGGTCTGGAAACACCATATATTTT. The whole variable domain, filled in from reference TRBV5-1 and TRBJ1-3, reads KAGVTQTPRYLIKTRGQQVTLSCSPISGHRSVSWYQQTPGQGLQFLFEYFSETQRNKGNFPGRFSGRQFSNSRSEMNVSTLELGDSALYLCASSWGDRGSGNTIYFGEGSWLTVV.

This chain joins TRBV6-2 or TRBV6-3 and TRBJ2-4; 8 bases fit TRBD2. Germline V gene sequence: CDR1 MNHEY, CDR2 SVGEGT. CDR3 length: 18 residues. J was trimmed by 0 bases and V by 0 bases; bases with no gene match: 7. The CDR3 DNA reads as TGTGCCAGCAGTTACTCGCTTAGCGGGGTGATAGCCAAAAACATTCAGTACTTC. This encodes CASSYSLSGVIAKNIQYF.

The DNA of the CDR3 is TGCAGCGTTGTTCCAGGACAGGGAAGGGTACAGGGCACTGAAGCTTTCTTT. It encodes CSVVPGQGRVQGTEAFF. The rearrangement links TRBV29-1 to TRBJ1-1; TRBD1 agrees at 8 bases. This CDR3 has 17 amino acids. V lost 4 bases, J lost 4 bases, and 17 bases stayed unmatched. Germline CDR1 SQVTM, CDR2 ANQGSEA.

This clonotype was detected ten times or more. The rearrangement uses TRBV7-2 and TRBJ2-4; 15 nucleotides align to TRBD2. The length of the CDR3 is 20 residues. Losses at the gene ends were 4 bases for V and 1 base for J; bases not matched to a gene: 11. Germline values: CDR1 SGHTA, CDR2 FQGNSA. As DNA, the CDR3 is TGTGCCAGCAGCTCCCAAGGACTAGCGGGAGGGATTGGCGCCAAAAACATTCAGTACTTC. The encoded protein is CASSSQGLAGGIGAKNIQYF.

The chain joins TRBV3-1 to TRBJ2-1, with D possibly matching TRBD1 (6 bases). The CDR3 is 13 residues long. CDR1 and CDR2 from the germline V gene are LGHDT and YNNKEL (reference sequence). The germline V and J ends were trimmed by 3 bases and 9 bases, with 12 bases remaining between them. For the CDR3, the DNA is TGTGCCAGCAGCCAGATAGGGGGATTTGAGCAGTTCTTC. This codes for CASSQIGGFEQFF.

The chain joins TRBV5-5 to TRBJ2-7, with 7 bases matching TRBD1. The germline gives CDR1 SGHKS, CDR2 YYEKEE (reference sequence). The CDR3 consists of 14 residues. J gave up 2 bases and V 3 bases, and 5 bases lay outside the gene matches. CDR3 residues: CASSSQGSTYEQYF. For the CDR3, the DNA is TGTGCCAGCAGCTCACAGGGGTCGACCTACGAGCAGTACTTC.

With respect to this clonotype: The junction and the germline gene differ at one end; a read error may be behind it. The rearrangement joins TRBV30 to TRBJ2-7, with 7 bases identical to TRBD1. The CDR3 has 11 residues. Germline loops: CDR1 GTSNPN, CDR2 SVGIG (reference sequence). This chain's CDR3 is CAWSERDSGSF. As DNA, the CDR3 is TGTGCCTGGAGTGAGAGGGACAGTGGGAGCTTC.

The gene calls are TRBV18 and TRBJ1-4, with D possibly matching TRBD1 (5 bases). The CDR3 is made up of 15 amino acids. With 3 bases removed from V and 4 bases from J, the gap between germline ends came to 12 bases. In germline, CDR1 is KGHSH, CDR2 LQKENI. CDR3 amino acids: CASSPARQLNEKLFF. The DNA of the CDR3 is TGTGCCAGCTCACCGGCTCGACAGCTTAATGAAAAACTGTTTTTT.

This clonotype was counted at least ten times. CDR3 amino acids: CASSRQTEYQETQYF. The CDR3 DNA is TGTGCCAGCAGCCGACAGACAGAATACCAAGAGACCCAGTACTTC. This sequence joins TRBV7-9 and TRBJ2-5; possibly TRBD1 for D (5 bases). V shed 5 bases and J shed 0 bases, with 13 bases lying between them. Germline V gene lookup returns CDR1 SEHNR and CDR2 FQNEAQ (reference sequence). This CDR3 has 15 amino acids. The full variable domain, completed using reference TRBV7-9 and TRBJ2-5, is DTGVSQNPRHKITKRGQNVTFRCDPISEHNRLYWYRQTLGQGPEFLTYFQNEAQLEKSRLLSDRFSAERPKGSFSTLEIQRTEQGDSAMYLCASSRQTEYQETQYFGPGTRLLVL.

This clonotype was seen repeatedly, ten times or more. This sequence joins TRBV19 and TRBJ2-4; tentative D call: TRBD1 (6 bases). Trimming shortened V by 7 bases and J by 0 bases, and 13 bases separated the two germline ends. CDR1 LNHDA and CDR2 SQIVND come from the germline V gene (reference sequence). CDR3 length: 15 amino acids. DNA for the CDR3: TGTGCCAGTACCGATAAAGGGGGAGCCAAAAACATTCAGTACTTC. Translation gives CASTDKGGAKNIQYF.

On this clonotype: A much larger clone differs by one base, so this may be a read error. The chain recombines TRBV7-2 with TRBJ2-1, with 10 bases aligning to TRBD2. Germline values: CDR1 SGHTA, CDR2 FQGNSA. This CDR3 has 15 amino acids. CDR3 sequence: CARSRTSGNYNEQFF. The CDR3 nucleotides read TGTGCCCGCAGCCGGACTAGCGGAAACTACAATGAGCAGTTCTTC.

In this sample, this clonotype turned up many times. The rearrangement links TRBV29-1 to TRBJ2-1; possible D gene TRBD2, 6 bases. This CDR3 has 11 residues. Germline V gene data show CDR1 as SQVTM and CDR2 as ANQGSEA. Trimming took 8 bases from V and 11 from J, leaving 16 bases between them. As DNA, the CDR3 is TGCAGCTCACTTGCGCGGGGTCAGCAGTTCTTC. As protein: CSSLARGQQFF.

This clonotype has ten or more counts. The gene calls are TRBV4-3 and TRBJ2-2; the D gene is possibly TRBD1 (6 bases). Germline V gene lookup returns CDR1 LGHNA and CDR2 YSLEER. The CDR3 is 15 amino acids. The V and J ends lost 1 base and 9 bases respectively, with 15 bases between them. The CDR3 loop reads CASSQVGGEPWELFF. In nucleotides, the CDR3 is TGCGCCAGCAGCCAAGTTGGGGGCGAACCTTGGGAGCTGTTTTTT.

The table lists this clonotype with a few counts. The rearrangement joins TRBV10-2 to TRBJ1-1; D perhaps matches TRBD1 (5 bases). Germline V gives CDR1 WSHSY, CDR2 SAAADI. Trimming left V 0 bases short and J 11 bases short, with 19 bases between. CDR3 length: 15 amino acids. As DNA, the CDR3 is TGCGCCAGCAGTGAGTCGATGGTTCAGGGCTCTAGGGCTTTCTTT. Its translation is CASSESMVQGSRAFF.

This clonotype was observed a handful of times. The DNA of the CDR3 is TGTGCCAGTAGTAAAGGGGGGGTCCCACCTGGCTACACCTTC. Translation: CASSKGGVPPGYTF. The chain recombines TRBV19 with TRBJ1-2; a possible D gene is TRBD1 (6 bases). Germline V gene lookup returns CDR1 LNHDA and CDR2 SQIVND (reference sequence). V gave up 4 bases and J gave up 7 bases, with 16 bases separating them. The CDR3 totals 14 residues. The variable domain in full, with the rest retrieved from reference TRBV19 and TRBJ1-2, is DGGITQSPKYLFRKEGQNVTLSCEQNLNHDAMYWYRQDPGQGLRLIYYSQIVNDFQKGDIAEGYSVSREKKESFPLTVTSAQKNPTAFYLCASSKGGVPPGYTFGSGTRLTVV.

The chain has TRBV14 and TRBJ1-2; D not resolved. The CDR3 sequence is 12 residues long. V was shortened by 3 bases and J by 10 bases, with 12 bases between the two germline ends. Germline V gene sequence: CDR1 SGHDN, CDR2 FVKESK. The CDR3 loop is CASSQGPRDYTF. The CDR3 region has the DNA TGTGCCAGCAGCCAGGGCCCCCGGGACTACACCTTC.

This clonotype was picked up many times. The chain uses TRBV5-1 and TRBJ2-7, with 11 bases aligning to TRBD1. V shed 1 base, J shed 3 bases, and the junction held 3 bases outside the gene matches. CDR3 length equals 15 residues. CDR1 is SGHRS and CDR2 is YFSETQ in the germline V gene. The CDR3 is CASSLLDRGHYEQYF. The CDR3 DNA reads TGCGCCAGCAGCTTGCTGGACAGGGGGCACTACGAGCAGTACTTC.

This rearrangement joins TRBV6-5 to TRBJ1-5; D ambiguous. CDR1 is MNHEY and CDR2 is SVGAGI in the germline V gene. Trimming cost V 0 bases and J 3 bases, with 12 bases left between them. The CDR3 sequence is 16 residues long. The CDR3 nucleotides are TGTGCCAGCAGTTACTCTATGTTTGGGGACAATCAGCCCCAGCATTTT. Amino acids: CASSYSMFGDNQPQHF.

This clonotype was recorded many times. The chain carries TRBV20-1 and TRBJ2-1, with 12 bases aligning to TRBD2. V lost 3 bases and J lost 6; bases outside the gene matches: 9. Germline V gene data show CDR1 as DFQATT and CDR2 as SNEGSKA (reference sequence). CDR3 length: 16 amino acids. This chain's CDR3 is CSARNSGTSGLNEQFF. The CDR3 coding sequence is TGCAGTGCTAGGAATTCCGGGACTAGCGGGCTCAATGAGCAGTTCTTC.

This clonotype has just a few counts. The chain is built from TRBV4-3 and TRBJ2-5; 9 nucleotides match TRBD2. The CDR3 length is 17 residues. CDR1 is LGHNA, CDR2 YSLEER, per germline. Trimming cost V 0 bases and J 2 bases; bases outside gene matches: 7. CDR3 residues: CASSQEGLAGLQETQYF. As DNA, the CDR3 is TGCGCCAGCAGCCAAGAAGGGCTAGCGGGGCTTCAAGAGACCCAGTACTTC.